This TCR beta chain came from a study of PD-L1 blockade in urothelial cancer. Time point denoted: peripheral blood 6 weeks after treatment start. Pretreatment and on-treatment blood mononuclear cell samples were taken, totaling between 1 and 8 time points per patient. Germline-derived CDR1 and CDR2 are SGHAT and FQNNGV. CDR3 length equals 14 residues. Unmatched junction bases numbered 8, after V lost 7 bases and J lost 6 bases. The assay was immunoSEQ multiplex PCR, and TCRdb's table has in-frame clones only and misses some. Here the sample spans around 100,000 clones, approximately 90% being singletons.

The V call is TRBV11-2, the J call TRBJ2-2; 7 nucleotides align to TRBD2. The TCR sequence derives from a man aged 55 to 69 with urothelial cancer. Sequenced material: PBMCs, taken around atezolizumab (anti-PD-L1) treatment. CDR3 DNA sequence: TGTGCCAGCACCGCTGGGGGGGTCGCCGGGGAGCTGTTTTTT. Translated, it gives CASTAGGVAGELFF. The variable domain in full, with the rest retrieved from reference TRBV11-2 and TRBJ2-2, is EAGVAQSPRYKIIEKRQSVAFWCNPISGHATLYWYQQILGQGPKLLIQFQNNGVVDDSQLPKDRFSAERLKGVDSTLKIQPAKLEDSAVYLCASTAGGVAGELFFGEGSRLTVL.